Following are 15 T cell receptor beta chains from one sample sequenced in a study. TCRdb reprocessed the 5' RACE reads with MiXCR, giving one entry per CDR3 protein. The table shows about 6,600 distinct CDR3 sequences, with 55% to 60% occurring only once. The sample comprised tumor-infiltrating memory CD4+ T cells sorted from the breast tumor. Documented subset: memory CD4+ T cells, CD4+CD45RO+CD25-. The receptors originated from a female donor with breast cancer.

The J gene is TRBJ2-1, the V gene TRBV20-1, with D possibly being TRBD2 (6 bases). Trimming stripped 1 base from V and 4 bases from J, with 14 bases between. This CDR3 comprises 15 residues. Germline V gene data show CDR1 as DFQATT and CDR2 as SNEGSKA (reference sequence). CDR3 nucleotide sequence: TGCAGTGCTAGAGCCGGGGCGGGGAGTTACAATGAGCAGTTCTTC. As protein: CSARAGAGSYNEQFF.

This chain uses TRBV6-1 with TRBJ2-5; no definite D call. V lost 6 bases to trimming and J lost 2 bases, with 16 bases between them. The length of the CDR3 is 15 residues. The germline gives CDR1 MNHNS, CDR2 SASEGT. DNA of the CDR3: TGTGCCAGCAGCCAATGGGCTAGACGACAAGAGACCCAGTACTTC. It codes for CASSQWARRQETQYF.

This clonotype was seen a handful of times. The V gene is TRBV20-1, the J gene TRBJ2-3; possibly TRBD2 for D (6 bases). Germline values: CDR1 DFQATT, CDR2 SNEGSKA (reference sequence). There are 14 residues in the CDR3. The V and J ends lost 3 bases and 5 bases respectively, with 15 bases between them. The CDR3: CSARRSVGGDTQYF. CDR3 DNA: TGCAGTGCTAGGCGTTCGGTCGGGGGAGATACGCAGTATTTT.

This clonotype was observed a few times. For the CDR3, the DNA is TGTGCCAGCAGCCCTTTTCGGGGGGGGTACAATGAGCAGTTCTTC. Amino acids: CASSPFRGGYNEQFF. This rearrangement joins TRBV7-3 to TRBJ2-1; 8 bases are a match to TRBD2. CDR1 is SGHTA, CDR2 FQGTGA, per germline. After removal of 5 bases from V and 4 bases from J, the junction contained 7 bases not matched to a gene. This CDR3 has 15 amino acids.

V is TRBV5-1 and J is TRBJ2-5, with TRBD1 matching over 10 bases. V gave up 2 bases and J gave up 5 bases; unmatched junction bases: 6. Germline V gene data show CDR1 as SGHRS and CDR2 as YFSETQ. CDR3 length: 15 amino acids. The CDR3 bases are TGCGCCAGCAGCTTACTGACAGGGGGCCGTGAGACCCAGTACTTC. It is translated as CASSLLTGGRETQYF. Full variable domain (missing parts from reference TRBV5-1 and TRBJ2-5): KAGVTQTPRYLIKTRGQQVTLSCSPISGHRSVSWYQQTPGQGLQFLFEYFSETQRNKGNFPGRFSGRQFSNSRSEMNVSTLELGDSALYLCASSLLTGGRETQYFGPGTRLLVL.

This clonotype is large by share. The J gene is TRBJ2-7, the V gene TRBV20-1, with D possibly being TRBD2 (6 bases). The CDR3 contains 13 residues. V lost 6 bases to trimming and J lost 3 bases, with 15 bases between them. The V gene's germline CDR1 is DFQATT and CDR2 SNEGSKA (reference sequence). Written as DNA, the CDR3 is TGCAGTGCGAGCTGGGGGGATCGCTACGAGCAGTACTTC. It encodes CSASWGDRYEQYF.

V and J are TRBV7-6 and TRBJ2-7; 8 bases line up with TRBD1. The CDR3 extends over 12 amino acids. The germline V gene encodes CDR1 SGHVS and CDR2 FNYEAQ. V was clipped by 5 bases and J by 6 bases; unmatched bases: 3. The CDR3 coding sequence is TGTGCCAGCAGCATAACAGGGGGCGAGCAGTACTTC. Amino acid sequence: CASSITGGEQYF.

This chain uses TRBV7-2 with TRBJ2-5, with D uncertain. Trimming shortened V by 5 bases and J by 5 bases, and 12 bases separated the two germline ends. There are 13 residues in the CDR3. The germline V gene encodes CDR1 SGHTA and CDR2 FQGNSA. The CDR3: CASSGAGRETQYF. The CDR3 DNA is TGTGCCAGCAGCGGAGCCGGGCGGGAGACCCAGTACTTC.

The chain uses TRBV5-1 and TRBJ1-1, with D perhaps matching TRBD1 (5 bases). Trimming stripped 2 bases from V and 1 base from J, with 9 bases between. In germline, CDR1 is SGHRS, CDR2 YFSETQ. CDR3 size: 14 residues. CDR3 sequence reads: CASSLEGWNTEAFF. The CDR3 nucleotides read TGCGCCAGCAGCTTAGAGGGGTGGAACACTGAAGCTTTCTTT.

The chain employs TRBV5-4 and TRBJ2-7; no definite D call. Trimming shortened V by 5 bases and J by 3 bases, and 18 bases separated the two germline ends. The CDR3 loop spans 15 amino acids. Germline values: CDR1 SGHNT, CDR2 YYREEE (reference sequence). The CDR3 nucleotides read TGTGCCAGCAGTCCAGAACCGACACCCTACTACGAGCAGTACTTC. It encodes CASSPEPTPYYEQYF.

This clonotype has just a few counts. This chain uses TRBV6-5 with TRBJ2-1; 7 bases are shared with TRBD2. The CDR3 covers 16 residues. Trimming cost V 5 bases and J 6 bases; bases outside gene matches: 13. CDR1 is MNHEY, CDR2 SVGAGI, per germline. The CDR3 DNA is TGTGCCAGCAGTATCGGTCCCGGGACTAAGTTCAATGAGCAGTTCTTC. Its protein product is CASSIGPGTKFNEQFF.

The gene calls are TRBV6-6 and TRBJ1-3, with D maybe TRBD1 (5 bases). CDR1 is MNHNY, CDR2 SVGAGI, per germline (reference sequence). CDR3 length equals 14 residues. The V end lost 8 bases, the J end lost 0 bases, and 11 bases lay between the germline ends. The CDR3 sequence: CASGTANSGNTIYF. CDR3 coding DNA: TGTGCCAGCGGGACTGCGAACTCTGGAAACACCATATATTTT.

Regarding this clonotype: At one boundary the junction diverges from the germline segment, which might be a read error. The V call is TRBV6-4, the J call TRBJ2-1; 8 bases are a match to TRBD1. This CDR3 region has 14 residues. The V gene's germline CDR1 is MRHNA and CDR2 SNTAGT. The CDR3 coding sequence is TGTGCCAGCAGTGCCACACCGACAGGGGTCGAGCGGTTCTTC. Translation: CASSATPTGVERFF.

This clonotype was observed a handful of times. CDR3 DNA: TGCGCCAGCAGCCCGGTCCAGGGAGGTATCTACGAGCAGTACTTC. Protein: CASSPVQGGIYEQYF. V and J are TRBV5-1 and TRBJ2-7; D is possibly TRBD2 (6 bases). Trimming shortened V by 4 bases and J by 3 bases, and 17 bases separated the two germline ends. The germline V gene encodes CDR1 SGHRS and CDR2 YFSETQ. The CDR3 spans 15 residues.

The V and J genes are TRBV12-3 or TRBV12-4 and TRBJ2-2; 8 bases are a match to TRBD2. V gave up 6 bases and J gave up 3 bases; unmatched junction bases: 9. The CDR3 spans 16 residues. DNA for the CDR3: TGTGCCAGCAGCTCCGCCGGGACTAGGGACACCGGGGAGCTGTTTTTT. Translation: CASSSAGTRDTGELFF.